Here is one T cell receptor (beta chain) with its context. This entry is derived from a study of T-cell reconstitution after alpha-beta-depleted transplantation in children. The germline CDR1 and CDR2 sequences are SGHTA and FQGNSA. Trimming left V 1 base short and J 2 bases short, with 12 bases between. The CDR3 is made up of 16 amino acids. This sample's TCRbeta library carried unique molecular identifier barcodes. A single record per CDR3 protein comes from TCRdb applying MiXCR to the PCR reads. The data hold 300,000 to 400,000 distinct CDR3 sequences, with around 20% observed a single time. The chain recombines TRBV7-2 with TRBJ1-3, with D possibly TRBD1 on 6 matching bases. The specimen comprised PBMCs, mostly from graft donor cells, sampled 180 days after TCRalphabeta/CD19-depleted stem cell transplant. This clonotype originated in a male patient aged 10 to 17 who had a stem cell transplant for acute lymphoblastic leukemia, so the T cells may come from the graft donor. The CDR3 DNA reads as TGTGCCAGCAGCTTAGGATCCGGGACAACTGGAAACACCATATATTTT. This codes for CASSLGSGTTGNTIYF.